This TCR beta chain emerged from a study of blood T cell repertoires in COVID-19. Study overall: T cells, B-cell-depleted T cells, or PBMCs supplied cDNA or gDNA.

Study processing details: Nucleated cell counts were estimated from reference gene primer amplification. The assay was immunoSEQ multiplex PCR, and TCRdb's table has in-frame clones only and misses some. The V and J calls and the clone size are those of that table, but D and trimming were determined from the DNA. The sample shows about 200,000 clones, around 90% of them seen only once. Trimming removed 4 bases from V and 7 bases from J, with 14 bases in between. Germline V CDR1 and CDR2: MDHEN, SYDVKM. The CDR3 is 14 amino acids. The TCR comes from a man aged 50 to 60 with acute or convalescent COVID-19. V and J are TRBV28 and TRBJ2-1; D possibly corresponds to TRBD1 (6 bases). The sample consisted of peripheral blood. CDR3 in amino acids: CASSSNRVWNEQFF. CDR3 in DNA: TGTGCCAGCAGTTCAAACAGGGTATGGAATGAGCAGTTCTTC.